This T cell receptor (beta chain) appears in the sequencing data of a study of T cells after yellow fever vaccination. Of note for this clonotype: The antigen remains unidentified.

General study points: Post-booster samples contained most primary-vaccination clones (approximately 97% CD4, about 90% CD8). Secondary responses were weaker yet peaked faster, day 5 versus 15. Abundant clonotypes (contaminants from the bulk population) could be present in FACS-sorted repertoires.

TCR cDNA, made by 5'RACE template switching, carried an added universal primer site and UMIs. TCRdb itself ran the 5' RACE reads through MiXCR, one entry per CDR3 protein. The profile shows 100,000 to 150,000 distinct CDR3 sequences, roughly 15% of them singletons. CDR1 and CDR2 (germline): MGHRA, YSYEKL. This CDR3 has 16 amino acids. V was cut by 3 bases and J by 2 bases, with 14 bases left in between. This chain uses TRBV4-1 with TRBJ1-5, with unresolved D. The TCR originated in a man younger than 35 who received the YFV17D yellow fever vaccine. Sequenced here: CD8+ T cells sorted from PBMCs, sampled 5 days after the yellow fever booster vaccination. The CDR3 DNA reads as TGCGCCAGCAGCCATCGCCCGGGGAGACGCAATCAGCCCCAGCATTTT. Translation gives CASSHRPGRRNQPQHF.